These T cell receptor beta chains were read from a single sample in a study of post-analysis software for immune sequencing data. A single record per CDR3 protein comes from TCRdb applying MiXCR to the PCR reads. The data contain around 260,000 distinct CDR3 sequences, less than 40% of them singletons. The specimen sequenced was blood. Receptors were obtained from a girl aged 5-17 years with multiple sclerosis. Each CDR3 is given with its conserved first and last residue. Each record gives: J gene, clone size, D gene, V gene, CDR3 DNA, CDR3 protein. A D gene is named only where the DNA matches it firmly. Clone size is shown for a subset of rows, as once, few, many or a class of expanded clone.

j_gene: TRBJ2-1
abundance: few
d_gene: TRBD2
v_gene: TRBV28
CDR3nt: TGTGCCAGCAGTTTTCCGCTAGCGGGGGGGACCAATGAGCAGTTCTTC
CDR3aa: CASSFPLAGGTNEQFF

j_gene: TRBJ1-1
abundance: many
d_gene: .
v_gene: TRBV5-1
CDR3nt: TGCGCCAGCAGCTTGGTTTCAGGTCGGCGGGAGGAAGCTTTCTTT
CDR3aa: CASSLVSGRREEAFF

j_gene: TRBJ2-7
abundance: .
d_gene: .
v_gene: TRBV28
CDR3nt: TGTGCCTGCAGCCCCACTATCAGGCTCTACGAGCAGTACTTC
CDR3aa: CACSPTIRLYEQYF

j_gene: TRBJ2-2
abundance: .
d_gene: .
v_gene: TRBV3-1
CDR3nt: TGTGCCAGCAGCCAAGAAGTGGCGCGGGCTGGGACCGGGGAGCTGTTTTTT
CDR3aa: CASSQEVARAGTGELFF

j_gene: TRBJ2-7
abundance: .
d_gene: .
v_gene: TRBV12-3/TRBV12-4
CDR3nt: TGTGCCAGCAGTCGCCCAGTGGGAGGCCCGGGCTCCTACAATGAGCAGTACTTC
CDR3aa: CASSRPVGGPGSYNEQYF

j_gene: TRBJ2-5
abundance: .
d_gene: .
v_gene: TRBV20-1
CDR3nt: TGTAGTGCTGAGTCACATAGCCCTGATTCCGAGACCCAGTACTTC
CDR3aa: CSAESHSPDSETQYF

j_gene: TRBJ2-2
abundance: .
d_gene: TRBD2
v_gene: TRBV7-3
CDR3nt: TGTGCCAGCAGCCCACTTCGGGGGGGGAACACCGGGGAGCTGTTTTTT
CDR3aa: CASSPLRGGNTGELFF

j_gene: TRBJ2-6
abundance: many
d_gene: .
v_gene: TRBV12-3/TRBV12-4
CDR3nt: TGTGCCAGCAGTCGGGACGGAGGGGCCAACGTCCTGACTTTC
CDR3aa: CASSRDGGANVLTF

j_gene: TRBJ2-7
abundance: once
d_gene: TRBD1
v_gene: TRBV15
CDR3nt: TGTGCCACCAGCGGGGGACAGGGGTTCTCCTACGAGCAGTACTTC
CDR3aa: CATSGGQGFSYEQYF

j_gene: TRBJ1-5
abundance: few
d_gene: TRBD1
v_gene: TRBV24-1
CDR3nt: TGTGCCACCAGTGACCCCGGGACAGGGAGCAATCAGCCCCAGCATTTT
CDR3aa: CATSDPGTGSNQPQHF

j_gene: TRBJ2-7
abundance: .
d_gene: TRBD2
v_gene: TRBV20-1
CDR3nt: TGCAGTGCTAGACAGTTTACTAGCGGCGAGCAGTACTTC
CDR3aa: CSARQFTSGEQYF

j_gene: TRBJ2-3
abundance: .
d_gene: TRBD2
v_gene: TRBV4-1
CDR3nt: TGCGCCAGCAGCCCCACGGGGCTAGCGGGAGGGCCCGTGTCCACAGATACGCAGTATTTT
CDR3aa: CASSPTGLAGGPVSTDTQYF

j_gene: TRBJ1-1
abundance: many
d_gene: .
v_gene: TRBV5-1
CDR3nt: TGCGCCAGCAGCTGGGAGGAAAGGGGGAACACTGAAGCTTTCTTT
CDR3aa: CASSWEERGNTEAFF

j_gene: TRBJ2-1
abundance: .
d_gene: .
v_gene: TRBV15
CDR3nt: TGTGCCACCAGCAGAGATCTAAAGGTGGGGAGCTCCTACAATGAGCAGTTCTTC
CDR3aa: CATSRDLKVGSSYNEQFF

j_gene: TRBJ1-4
abundance: many
d_gene: .
v_gene: TRBV12-3/TRBV12-4
CDR3nt: TGTGCCAGCAGGCAGGTGAATAATGAAAAACTGTTTTTT
CDR3aa: CASRQVNNEKLFF

j_gene: TRBJ1-1
abundance: few
d_gene: .
v_gene: TRBV30
CDR3nt: TGTGCCTGGACCCTTACAGTTCGTGACGAAGCTTTCTTT
CDR3aa: CAWTLTVRDEAFF

j_gene: TRBJ1-2
abundance: few
d_gene: .
v_gene: TRBV7-9
CDR3nt: TGTGCCAGCAGCTTAGGGGAGGCGGAACTCCCCTATGGCTACACCTTC
CDR3aa: CASSLGEAELPYGYTF

j_gene: TRBJ2-3
abundance: .
d_gene: TRBD2
v_gene: TRBV5-1
CDR3nt: TGCGCCAGCAGCCGGCGGACTAGCGGGAGCTTTCCAGATACGCAGTATTTT
CDR3aa: CASSRRTSGSFPDTQYF

j_gene: TRBJ1-5
abundance: many
d_gene: TRBD1
v_gene: TRBV12-3/TRBV12-4
CDR3nt: TGTGCCAGCAGTTCGACAGGGGGTTATCAGCCCCAGCATTTT
CDR3aa: CASSSTGGYQPQHF

j_gene: TRBJ2-7
abundance: many
d_gene: TRBD2
v_gene: TRBV6-4
CDR3nt: TGTGCCAGCAGTGACAGGACTAGCGGGATATACGAGCAGTACTTC
CDR3aa: CASSDRTSGIYEQYF

j_gene: TRBJ1-6
abundance: few
d_gene: .
v_gene: TRBV30
CDR3nt: TGTGCCGGACACAGGGTCGATAATTCACCCCTCCACTTT
CDR3aa: CAGHRVDNSPLHF

j_gene: TRBJ2-7
abundance: many
d_gene: TRBD1
v_gene: TRBV5-8
CDR3nt: TGTGCCAGCAGACCCGGGACAGGACCTTCGAAGTCCTACGAGCAGTACTTC
CDR3aa: CASRPGTGPSKSYEQYF

j_gene: TRBJ2-3
abundance: .
d_gene: TRBD2
v_gene: TRBV12-3/TRBV12-4
CDR3nt: TGTGCCAGCAGTGTCCACACAAGCGGGGAGAGCACAGATACGCAGTATTTT
CDR3aa: CASSVHTSGESTDTQYF

j_gene: TRBJ2-7
abundance: many
d_gene: .
v_gene: TRBV7-8
CDR3nt: TGTGCCAGCAGCTCTCCCACAAGCTACGAGCAGTACTTC
CDR3aa: CASSSPTSYEQYF

j_gene: TRBJ2-7
abundance: .
d_gene: .
v_gene: TRBV7-3
CDR3nt: TGTGCCAGCAGCTTAGGGTACGGGGTTACCTACGAGCAGTACTTC
CDR3aa: CASSLGYGVTYEQYF

j_gene: TRBJ2-3
abundance: .
d_gene: .
v_gene: TRBV7-2
CDR3nt: TGTGCCAGCAGCCCTAACCCGGCAGGACCAGATACGCAGTATTTT
CDR3aa: CASSPNPAGPDTQYF

j_gene: TRBJ1-1
abundance: .
d_gene: TRBD1
v_gene: TRBV7-2
CDR3nt: TGTGCCAGCAGCAACAGGGGGCGGGCTGAAGCTTTCTTT
CDR3aa: CASSNRGRAEAFF

j_gene: TRBJ2-7
abundance: many
d_gene: .
v_gene: TRBV21-1
CDR3nt: TGTGCCAGCAGCAAACGAGGGCACTCCTACGAGCAGTACTTC
CDR3aa: CASSKRGHSYEQYF

j_gene: TRBJ1-5
abundance: .
d_gene: .
v_gene: TRBV5-6
CDR3nt: TGTGCCAGCAGCTTGGTCGGGTATAATCAGCCCCAGCATTTT
CDR3aa: CASSLVGYNQPQHF

j_gene: TRBJ1-5
abundance: many
d_gene: .
v_gene: TRBV15
CDR3nt: TGTGCCACCAGCAGAGATCAAGACAGGTCCTCGTTCCCCCAGCATTTT
CDR3aa: CATSRDQDRSSFPQHF

j_gene: TRBJ2-1
abundance: .
d_gene: TRBD1
v_gene: TRBV29-1
CDR3nt: TGCAGCGCCCAGGGGGCTAGGGGGCTCAGTGAGCAGTTCTTC
CDR3aa: CSAQGARGLSEQFF

j_gene: TRBJ2-5
abundance: .
d_gene: TRBD2
v_gene: TRBV20-1
CDR3nt: TGCAGTGCTGGGGGAGGGGTGGCGCGGGAGGGGCCTGAGCAGTACTTC
CDR3aa: CSAGGGVAREGPEQYF

j_gene: TRBJ1-5
abundance: .
d_gene: .
v_gene: TRBV20-1
CDR3nt: TGCAGTGCCTTACCAGGAAAGGGCGGCGATCAGCCCCAGCATTTT
CDR3aa: CSALPGKGGDQPQHF

j_gene: TRBJ1-5
abundance: .
d_gene: TRBD1
v_gene: TRBV6-2/TRBV6-3
CDR3nt: TGTGCCAGCAGGAACACGCAGGGGGCTAGCAATCAGCCCCAGCATTTT
CDR3aa: CASRNTQGASNQPQHF

j_gene: TRBJ2-3
abundance: .
d_gene: TRBD2
v_gene: TRBV24-1
CDR3nt: TGTGCCACCAGTGATCTACCGGGAGGGGAGACAGATACGCAGTATTTT
CDR3aa: CATSDLPGGETDTQYF

j_gene: TRBJ1-1
abundance: few
d_gene: TRBD1
v_gene: TRBV4-1
CDR3nt: TGCGCCAGCAGCCGTTCAGGGGGAAACACTGAAGCTTTCTTT
CDR3aa: CASSRSGGNTEAFF

j_gene: TRBJ2-1
abundance: many
d_gene: .
v_gene: TRBV7-9
CDR3nt: TGTGCCAGCCGCATTAGCTCCTACAATGAGCAGTTCTTC
CDR3aa: CASRISSYNEQFF

j_gene: TRBJ1-2
abundance: many
d_gene: TRBD1
v_gene: TRBV4-1
CDR3nt: TGCGCCAGCAGCTCGTTTTCGAGGACAGGGCTTTCCACCTTC
CDR3aa: CASSSFSRTGLSTF

j_gene: TRBJ1-3
abundance: .
d_gene: .
v_gene: TRBV10-3
CDR3nt: TGTGCCATCAGTGAGTCTCTGACGCGGAACACCATATATTTT
CDR3aa: CAISESLTRNTIYF

j_gene: TRBJ2-1
abundance: many
d_gene: TRBD1
v_gene: TRBV5-1
CDR3nt: TGCGCCAGCAGCTGGGGGGACAGGGAGGTAAGGAATGAGCAGTTCTTC
CDR3aa: CASSWGDREVRNEQFF

j_gene: TRBJ2-4
abundance: .
d_gene: TRBD1
v_gene: TRBV6-5
CDR3nt: TGTGCCAGCAGTAACCGCAGGGGGTACATTCAGTACTTC
CDR3aa: CASSNRRGYIQYF

j_gene: TRBJ2-5
abundance: many
d_gene: .
v_gene: TRBV5-5
CDR3nt: TGTGCCAGCAGCTTGTCCAGGGTGGATCAAGAGACCCAGTACTTC
CDR3aa: CASSLSRVDQETQYF

j_gene: TRBJ1-1
abundance: .
d_gene: .
v_gene: TRBV19
CDR3nt: TGTGCCAGTAGCTGGGGGGGCTGGAACACTGAAGCTTTCTTT
CDR3aa: CASSWGGWNTEAFF

j_gene: TRBJ1-5
abundance: .
d_gene: TRBD1
v_gene: TRBV6-1
CDR3nt: TGTGCCAGCAGGTACAGGGGAGGTCAGCCCCAGCATTTT
CDR3aa: CASRYRGGQPQHF

j_gene: TRBJ1-2
abundance: many
d_gene: TRBD1
v_gene: TRBV11-2
CDR3nt: TGTGCCAGCAGCACCGACAGGGCCTATGGCTACACCTTC
CDR3aa: CASSTDRAYGYTF

j_gene: TRBJ1-2
abundance: many
d_gene: .
v_gene: TRBV12-5
CDR3nt: TGTGCTAGTGGTTTGGCACCCCGGGGAGGGGGTGTAGGAGGCTACACCTTC
CDR3aa: CASGLAPRGGGVGGYTF

j_gene: TRBJ2-2
abundance: .
d_gene: .
v_gene: TRBV12-3/TRBV12-4
CDR3nt: TGTGCCAGCAGGAGTCCGACTAGTTCTCACACCGGGGAGCTGTTTTTT
CDR3aa: CASRSPTSSHTGELFF

j_gene: TRBJ2-1
abundance: many
d_gene: .
v_gene: TRBV6-5
CDR3nt: TGTGCCAGCAGTTACGGGGGGGCCCATGAGCAGTTCTTC
CDR3aa: CASSYGGAHEQFF

j_gene: TRBJ1-6
abundance: few
d_gene: .
v_gene: TRBV13
CDR3nt: TGTGCCAGCAGTTTTTTTTCGACAGATCATAATTCACCCCTCCACTTT
CDR3aa: CASSFFSTDHNSPLHF

j_gene: TRBJ2-3
abundance: many
d_gene: TRBD2
v_gene: TRBV20-1
CDR3nt: TGCAGTGCCCTAGCTCTAGCGGCTAGCACAGATACGCAGTATTTT
CDR3aa: CSALALAASTDTQYF

j_gene: TRBJ2-4
abundance: .
d_gene: .
v_gene: TRBV7-3
CDR3nt: TGTGCCAGCAGCCCAGGGGGGACCATTCAGTACTTC
CDR3aa: CASSPGGTIQYF

j_gene: TRBJ1-2
abundance: .
d_gene: .
v_gene: TRBV6-1
CDR3nt: TGTGCCAGCATCCCGGACTACGAGGGTCGGAGCTACACCTTC
CDR3aa: CASIPDYEGRSYTF

j_gene: TRBJ1-2
abundance: many
d_gene: .
v_gene: TRBV4-1
CDR3nt: TGCGCCAGCAGCCTGATCGCGGCGGGAAGTGGCTACACCTTC
CDR3aa: CASSLIAAGSGYTF